This record looks at one T cell receptor (beta chain) sequence and its context. This sample was taken from a study of blood T cell repertoires in COVID-19. Study in general: PBMCs, B-cell-depleted T cells, or T cells provided the cDNA or gDNA that made up the material.

Participants were aged about 18 to 90 years, lived in 24 US areas, and enrolled virtually. Assay: immunoSEQ multiplex PCR; the TCRdb copy retains only in-frame clones and omits some. The sample includes 140,000 to 150,000 clones, 75% to 90% of them seen just once. V lost 2 bases and J 0 bases, leaving 7 bases between the germline ends. The CDR3 loop spans 14 amino acids. CDR1 and CDR2 from the germline V gene are KGHSH and LQKENI. This receptor was obtained from a man in his sixties who had recovered from COVID-19. The material sequenced was PBMCs or T cells enriched from blood (not recorded which). The gene calls are TRBV18 and TRBJ1-1, with D perhaps matching TRBD1 (6 bases). CDR3 bases: TGTGCCAGCTCACCAGAGGGGGTGAACACTGAAGCTTTCTTT. Translated: CASSPEGVNTEAFF.